The 7 T cell receptor beta chains given below trace back to one sample, sequenced in a study of OX40 agonist ivuxolimab in advanced cancers. Here immunoSEQ multiplex PCR was the method, and the copy in TCRdb shows in-frame clones only, minus some. The data hold roughly 120,000 clones, with around 90% observed a single time. Specimen: CD4+ or CD8+ T cells sorted from blood, collected in a trial of the OX40 agonist ivuxolimab. Receptor source: an adult with an advanced solid tumor such as melanoma, head and neck, liver or kidney cancer.

The gene calls are TRBV30 and TRBJ1-5; D gene unclear. Germline values: CDR1 GTSNPN, CDR2 SVGIG (reference sequence). This CDR3 has 12 amino acids. V lost 1 base, J lost 4 bases, and 5 bases lay in between. Written as DNA, the CDR3 is TGTGCCTGGAGTGGCAGGAATCAGCCCCAGCATTTT. Amino acids: CAWSGRNQPQHF.

The chain couples TRBV14 to TRBJ1-1; 7 positions agree with TRBD1. After removal of 0 bases from V and 5 bases from J, the junction contained 3 bases not matched to a gene. Germline V CDR1 and CDR2: SGHDN, FVKESK. This CDR3 comprises 14 residues. CDR3 residues: CASSQDAGGTEAFF. CDR3 nucleotides: TGTGCCAGCAGCCAAGACGCAGGGGGGACTGAAGCTTTCTTT.

The chain couples TRBV20-1 to TRBJ1-1; no reliable D call. Germline-derived CDR1 and CDR2 are DFQATT and SNEGSKA (reference sequence). Trimming pared 8 bases from V and 11 bases from J, leaving 12 bases between. There are 9 residues in the CDR3. DNA for the CDR3: TGCAGTACTCCAGTACGCGCTTTCTTT. Translating gives CSTPVRAFF.

This chain joins TRBV15 and TRBJ1-3; no clear D. The CDR3 extends over 13 amino acids. CDR1 and CDR2 (germline): LNHNV, YYDKDF (reference sequence). V dropped 0 bases and J dropped 3 bases, with 3 bases sitting between them. The CDR3 spells CATSREGGNTIYF. For the CDR3, the DNA is TGTGCCACCAGCAGAGAGGGTGGAAACACCATATATTTT. Variable domain in full (rest from reference TRBV15 and TRBJ1-3): DAMVIQNPRYQVTQFGKPVTLSCSQTLNHNVMYWYQQKSSQAPKLLFHYYDKDFNNEADTPDNFQSRRPNTSFCFLDIRSPGLGDTAMYLCATSREGGNTIYFGEGSWLTVV.

The chain recombines TRBV10-1 with TRBJ2-2; no clear D gene. This CDR3 is built from 13 residues. The germline V and J ends were trimmed by 8 bases and 4 bases, with 11 bases remaining between them. Germline CDR1 reads WNHNN; CDR2 reads SYGVQD (reference sequence). Written as DNA, the CDR3 is TGCGCCAGCTCCGGCCTCTTCACCGGGGAGCTGTTTTTT. Amino acid sequence: CASSGLFTGELFF.

This clone was counted a single time. The V and J genes are TRBV4-1 and TRBJ1-1; 9 nucleotides align to TRBD1. The CDR3 runs 15 residues. With V trimmed by 0 bases and J by 9 bases, 8 bases remained unmatched. Germline assignment: CDR1 MGHRA and CDR2 YSYEKL. DNA of the CDR3: TGCGCCAGCAGCCAAGAGGCTGGACAGGGGACTCAAGCTTTCTTT. It translates to CASSQEAGQGTQAFF.

J is TRBJ2-7 and V is TRBV7-9; TRBD2 matches at 13 bases. The germline V gene has CDR1 SEHNR and CDR2 FQNEAQ (reference sequence). The CDR3 runs to 15 residues. The trim removed 4 bases at V and 3 bases at J, leaving 3 bases unmatched. CDR3 sequence: CASSSRTSGSYEQYF. CDR3 bases: TGTGCCAGCAGCTCCAGGACTAGCGGGAGCTACGAGCAGTACTTC.